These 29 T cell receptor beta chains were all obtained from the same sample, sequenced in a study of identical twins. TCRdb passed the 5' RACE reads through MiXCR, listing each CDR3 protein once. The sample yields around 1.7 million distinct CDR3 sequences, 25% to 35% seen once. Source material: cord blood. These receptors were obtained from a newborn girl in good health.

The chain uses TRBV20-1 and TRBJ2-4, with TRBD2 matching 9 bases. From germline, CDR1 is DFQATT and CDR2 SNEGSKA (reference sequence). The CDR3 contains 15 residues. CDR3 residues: CTAGISGRAKNIQYF. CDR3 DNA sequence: TGCACTGCAGGAATTAGCGGGAGAGCCAAAAACATTCAGTACTTC.

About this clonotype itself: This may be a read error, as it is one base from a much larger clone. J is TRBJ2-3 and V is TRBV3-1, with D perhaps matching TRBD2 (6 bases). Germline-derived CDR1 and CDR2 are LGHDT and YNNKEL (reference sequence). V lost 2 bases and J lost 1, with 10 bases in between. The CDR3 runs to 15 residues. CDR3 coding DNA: TGTGCCAGCAGCCAAATGGGCGGGGGCACAGATACGCAGTATTTT. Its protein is CASSQMGGGTDTQYF.

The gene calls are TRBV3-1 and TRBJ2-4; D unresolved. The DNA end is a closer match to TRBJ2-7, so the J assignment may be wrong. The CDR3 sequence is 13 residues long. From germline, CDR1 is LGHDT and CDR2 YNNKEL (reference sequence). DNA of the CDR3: TGTGCCAGCAGCCAAGGGGTTCGGATCGAGCAGTACTTC. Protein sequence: CASSQGVRIEQYF.

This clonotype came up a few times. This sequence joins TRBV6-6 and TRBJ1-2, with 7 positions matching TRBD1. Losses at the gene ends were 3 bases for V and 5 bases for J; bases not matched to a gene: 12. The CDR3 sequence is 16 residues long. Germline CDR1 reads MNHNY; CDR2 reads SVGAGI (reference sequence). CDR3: CASSYQGGRGDYGYTF. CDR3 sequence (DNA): TGTGCCAGCAGTTATCAGGGGGGCAGGGGCGATTATGGCTACACCTTC.

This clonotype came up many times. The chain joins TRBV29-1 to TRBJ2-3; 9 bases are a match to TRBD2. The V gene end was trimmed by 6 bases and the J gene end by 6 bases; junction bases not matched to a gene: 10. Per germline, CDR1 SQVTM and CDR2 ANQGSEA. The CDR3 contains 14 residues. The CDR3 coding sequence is TGCAGCGTGCGCCCGGGACTAGCAACCGATACGCAGTATTTT. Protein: CSVRPGLATDTQYF.

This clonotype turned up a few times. The CDR3 DNA sequence: TGTGCCAGCAGTTTATCGGGGCCGGGCTCAACGGGCACAGATACGCAGTATTTT. Residues: CASSLSGPGSTGTDTQYF. This sequence joins TRBV27 and TRBJ2-3; tentatively, D is TRBD1 (5 bases). Germline V lookup: CDR1 MNHEY, CDR2 SMNVEV (reference sequence). The ends were cut back, 0 bases at V and 1 base at J, with 17 bases in the middle. This CDR3 is 18 amino acids long.

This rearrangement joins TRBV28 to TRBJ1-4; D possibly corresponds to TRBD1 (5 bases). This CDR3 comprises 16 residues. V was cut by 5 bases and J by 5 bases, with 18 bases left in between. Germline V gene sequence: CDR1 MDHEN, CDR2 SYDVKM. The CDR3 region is CASSPHRLRGNEKLFF. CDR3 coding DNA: TGTGCCAGCAGTCCGCACAGGCTTAGAGGCAATGAAAAACTGTTTTTT.

The CDR3 nucleotides read TGTGCCAGCAGCCGCGGAGCAGCCAAAAACATTCAGTACTTC. Its protein is CASSRGAAKNIQYF. The V and J genes are TRBV11-1 and TRBJ2-4, with D unclear. The CDR3 spans 14 residues. V lost 5 bases and J lost 0, with 8 bases in between. CDR1 and CDR2 from the germline V gene are SGHAT and FQDESV (reference sequence).

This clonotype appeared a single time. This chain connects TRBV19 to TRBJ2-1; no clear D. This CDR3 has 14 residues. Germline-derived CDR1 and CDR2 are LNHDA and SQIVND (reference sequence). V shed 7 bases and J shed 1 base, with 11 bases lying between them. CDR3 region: CASTDQGSYNEQFF. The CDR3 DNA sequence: TGTGCCAGTACCGACCAAGGGTCCTACAATGAGCAGTTCTTC.

The CDR3 here is CASSLAPGLAGGGTDTQYF. In DNA, the CDR3 is TGCGCCAGCAGCTTGGCCCCGGGACTAGCGGGAGGGGGCACAGATACGCAGTATTTT. The chain combines TRBV5-1 with TRBJ2-3, with TRBD2 matching over 16 bases. Germline V lookup: CDR1 SGHRS, CDR2 YFSETQ. This CDR3 has 19 amino acids. The V segment lost 0 bases and the J segment 1 base; nucleotides outside the gene matches: 5.

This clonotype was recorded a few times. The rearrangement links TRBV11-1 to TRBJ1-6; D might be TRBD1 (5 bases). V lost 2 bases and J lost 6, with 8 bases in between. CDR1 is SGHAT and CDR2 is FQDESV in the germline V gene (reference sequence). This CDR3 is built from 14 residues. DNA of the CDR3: TGTGCCAGCAGCTTAACGCAGGGTAATTCACCCCTCCACTTT. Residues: CASSLTQGNSPLHF.

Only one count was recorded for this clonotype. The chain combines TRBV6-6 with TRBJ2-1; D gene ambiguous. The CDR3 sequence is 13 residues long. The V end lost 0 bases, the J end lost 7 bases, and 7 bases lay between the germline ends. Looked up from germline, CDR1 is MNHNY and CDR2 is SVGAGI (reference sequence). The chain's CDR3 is CASSYSIGNEQFF. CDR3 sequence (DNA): TGTGCCAGCAGTTACTCTATAGGGAATGAGCAGTTCTTC.

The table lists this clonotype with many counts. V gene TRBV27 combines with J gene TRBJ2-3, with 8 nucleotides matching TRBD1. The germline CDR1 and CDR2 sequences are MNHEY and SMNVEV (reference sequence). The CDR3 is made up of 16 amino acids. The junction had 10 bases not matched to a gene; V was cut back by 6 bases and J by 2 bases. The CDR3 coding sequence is TGTGCCAGCAGACTTGACAGGGGCCCCTACACAGATACGCAGTATTTT. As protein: CASRLDRGPYTDTQYF.

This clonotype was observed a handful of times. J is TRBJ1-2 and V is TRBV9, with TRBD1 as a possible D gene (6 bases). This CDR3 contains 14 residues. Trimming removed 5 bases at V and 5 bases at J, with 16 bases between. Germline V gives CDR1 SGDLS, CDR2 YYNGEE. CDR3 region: CASSLTGQHYGYTF. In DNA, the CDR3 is TGTGCCAGCAGTCTTACCGGACAGCATTATGGCTACACCTTC.

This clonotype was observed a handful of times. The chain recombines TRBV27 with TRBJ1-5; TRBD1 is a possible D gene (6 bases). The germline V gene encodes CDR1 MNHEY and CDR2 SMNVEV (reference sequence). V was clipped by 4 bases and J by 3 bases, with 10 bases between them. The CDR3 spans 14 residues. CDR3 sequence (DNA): TGTGCCAGCAGTTGGCAGGGGTCCAATCAGCCCCAGCATTTT. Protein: CASSWQGSNQPQHF.

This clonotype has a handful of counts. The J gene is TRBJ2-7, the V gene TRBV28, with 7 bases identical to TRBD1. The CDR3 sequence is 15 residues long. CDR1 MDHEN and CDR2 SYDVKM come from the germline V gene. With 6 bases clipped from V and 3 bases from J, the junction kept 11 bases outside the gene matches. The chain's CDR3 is CASSPPGTVNYEQYF. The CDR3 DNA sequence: TGTGCCAGCAGCCCCCCTGGGACAGTTAACTACGAGCAGTACTTC.

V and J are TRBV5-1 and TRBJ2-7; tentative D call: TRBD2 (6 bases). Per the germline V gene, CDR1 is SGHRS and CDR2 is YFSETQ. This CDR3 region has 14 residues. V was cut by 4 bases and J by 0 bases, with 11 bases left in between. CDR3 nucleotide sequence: TGCGCCAGCAGCGCCGGGGACTTCTCCTACGAGCAGTACTTC. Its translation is CASSAGDFSYEQYF.

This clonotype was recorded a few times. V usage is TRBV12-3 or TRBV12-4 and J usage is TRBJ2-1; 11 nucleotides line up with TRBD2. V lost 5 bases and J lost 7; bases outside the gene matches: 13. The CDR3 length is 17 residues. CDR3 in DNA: TGTGCCAGCAGTCCAAATAGCGGGGGGGCTGCTAGGAATGAGCAGTTCTTC. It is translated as CASSPNSGGAARNEQFF.

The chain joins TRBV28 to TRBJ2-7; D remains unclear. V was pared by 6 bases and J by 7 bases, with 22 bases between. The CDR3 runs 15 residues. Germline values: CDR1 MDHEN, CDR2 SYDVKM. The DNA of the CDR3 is TGTGCCAGCAGCCTCCTAGTCGGCACCTACAATGAGCAGTACTTC. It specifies CASSLLVGTYNEQYF.

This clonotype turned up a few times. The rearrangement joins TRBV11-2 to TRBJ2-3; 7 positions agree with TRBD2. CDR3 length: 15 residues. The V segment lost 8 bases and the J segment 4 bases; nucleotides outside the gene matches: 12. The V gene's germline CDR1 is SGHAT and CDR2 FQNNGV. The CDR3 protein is CASLAAGRASDTQYF. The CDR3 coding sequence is TGTGCCAGCTTGGCAGCGGGGAGGGCTTCAGATACGCAGTATTTT. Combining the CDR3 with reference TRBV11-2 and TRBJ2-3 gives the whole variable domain EAGVAQSPRYKIIEKRQSVAFWCNPISGHATLYWYQQILGQGPKLLIQFQNNGVVDDSQLPKDRFSAERLKGVDSTLKIQPAKLEDSAVYLCASLAAGRASDTQYFGPGTRLTVL.

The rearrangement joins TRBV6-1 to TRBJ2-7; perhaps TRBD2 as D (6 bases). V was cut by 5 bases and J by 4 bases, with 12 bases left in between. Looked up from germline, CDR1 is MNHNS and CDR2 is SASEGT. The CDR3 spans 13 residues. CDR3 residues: CASSTNGGYEQYF. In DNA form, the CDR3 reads TGTGCCAGCAGTACCAATGGGGGGTACGAGCAGTACTTC.

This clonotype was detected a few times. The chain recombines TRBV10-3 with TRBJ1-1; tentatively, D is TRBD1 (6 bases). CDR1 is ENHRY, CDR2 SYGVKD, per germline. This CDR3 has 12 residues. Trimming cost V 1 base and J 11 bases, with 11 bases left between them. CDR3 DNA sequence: TGTGCCATCAGTGAGTTCCCGGGGGCCGCTTTCTTT. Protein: CAISEFPGAAFF.

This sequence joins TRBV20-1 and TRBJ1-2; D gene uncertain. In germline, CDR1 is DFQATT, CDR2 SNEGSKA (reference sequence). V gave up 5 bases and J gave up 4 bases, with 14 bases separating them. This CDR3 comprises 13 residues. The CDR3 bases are TGCAGTGCTTTAAAGACCACCCCCTATGGCTACACCTTC. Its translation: CSALKTTPYGYTF.

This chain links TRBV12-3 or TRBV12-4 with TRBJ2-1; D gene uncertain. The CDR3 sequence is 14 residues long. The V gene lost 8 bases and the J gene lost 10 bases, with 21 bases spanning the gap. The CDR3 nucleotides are TGTGCCAGCCGAATGGACCTCTCCTCCTACGAGCAGTTCTTC. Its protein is CASRMDLSSYEQFF.

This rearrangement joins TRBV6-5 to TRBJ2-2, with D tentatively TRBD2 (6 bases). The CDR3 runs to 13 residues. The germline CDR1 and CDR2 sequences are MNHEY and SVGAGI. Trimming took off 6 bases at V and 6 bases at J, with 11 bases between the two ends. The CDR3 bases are TGTGCCAGCAGCGACATAGCGGCCGGGGAGCTGTTTTTT. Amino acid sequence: CASSDIAAGELFF.

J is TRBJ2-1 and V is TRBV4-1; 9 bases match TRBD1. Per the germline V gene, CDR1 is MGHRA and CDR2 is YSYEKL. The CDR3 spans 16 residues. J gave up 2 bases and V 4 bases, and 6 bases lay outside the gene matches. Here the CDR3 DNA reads TGCGCCAGCAGCCCCTGGACAGGGGAAACCTACAATGAGCAGTTCTTC. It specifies CASSPWTGETYNEQFF.

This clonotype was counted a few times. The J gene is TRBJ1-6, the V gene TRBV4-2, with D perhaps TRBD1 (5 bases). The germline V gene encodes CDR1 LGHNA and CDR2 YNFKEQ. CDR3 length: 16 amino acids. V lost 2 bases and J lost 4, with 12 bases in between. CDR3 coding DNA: TGTGCCAGCAGCCAAAGCCGGGACGTGTATAATTCACCCCTCCACTTT. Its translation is CASSQSRDVYNSPLHF.

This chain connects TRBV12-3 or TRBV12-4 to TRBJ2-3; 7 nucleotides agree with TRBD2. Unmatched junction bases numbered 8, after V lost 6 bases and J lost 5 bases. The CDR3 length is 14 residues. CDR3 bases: TGTGCCAGCAGCCTCCGGGGGGTAGGAGATACGCAGTATTTT. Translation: CASSLRGVGDTQYF.

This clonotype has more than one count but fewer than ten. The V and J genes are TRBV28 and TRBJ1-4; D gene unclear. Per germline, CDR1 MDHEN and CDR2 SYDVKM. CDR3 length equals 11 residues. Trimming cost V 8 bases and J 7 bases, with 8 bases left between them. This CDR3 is CASRSVEKLFF. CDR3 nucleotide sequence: TGTGCCAGCCGGTCGGTTGAAAAACTGTTTTTT. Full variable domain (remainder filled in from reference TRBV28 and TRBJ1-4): DVKVTQSSRYLVKRTGEKVFLECVQDMDHENMFWYRQDPGLGLRLIYFSYDVKMKEKGDIPEGYSVSREKKERFSLILESASTNQTSMYLCASRSVEKLFFGSGTQLSVL.